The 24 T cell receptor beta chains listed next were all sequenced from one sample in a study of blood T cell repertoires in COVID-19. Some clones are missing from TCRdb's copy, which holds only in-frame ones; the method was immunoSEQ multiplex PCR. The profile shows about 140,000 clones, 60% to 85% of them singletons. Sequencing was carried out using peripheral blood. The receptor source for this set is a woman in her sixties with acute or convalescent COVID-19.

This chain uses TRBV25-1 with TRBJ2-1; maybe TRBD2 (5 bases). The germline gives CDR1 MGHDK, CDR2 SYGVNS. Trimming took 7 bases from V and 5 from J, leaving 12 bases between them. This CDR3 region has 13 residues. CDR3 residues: CASTPGINNEQFF. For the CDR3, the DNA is TGTGCCAGCACACCGGGAATTAACAATGAGCAGTTCTTC.

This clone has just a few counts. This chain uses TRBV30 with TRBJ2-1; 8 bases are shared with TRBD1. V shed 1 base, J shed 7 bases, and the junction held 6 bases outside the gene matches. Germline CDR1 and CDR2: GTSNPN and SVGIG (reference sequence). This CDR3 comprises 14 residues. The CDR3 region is CAWSEGTGRNEQFF. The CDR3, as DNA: TGTGCCTGGAGTGAGGGGACAGGACGAAATGAGCAGTTCTTC.

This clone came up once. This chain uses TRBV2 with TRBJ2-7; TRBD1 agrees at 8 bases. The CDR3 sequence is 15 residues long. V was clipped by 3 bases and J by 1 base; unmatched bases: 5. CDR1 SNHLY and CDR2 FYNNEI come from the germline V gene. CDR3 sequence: CASSDRQGISYEQYF. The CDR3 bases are TGTGCCAGCAGTGATCGACAGGGGATATCCTACGAGCAGTACTTC. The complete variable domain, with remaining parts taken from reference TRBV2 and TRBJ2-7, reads EPEVTQTPSHQVTQMGQEVILRCVPISNHLYFYWYRQILGQKVEFLVSFYNNEISEKSEIFDDQFSVERPDGSNFTLKIRSTKLEDSAMYFCASSDRQGISYEQYFGPGTRLTVT.

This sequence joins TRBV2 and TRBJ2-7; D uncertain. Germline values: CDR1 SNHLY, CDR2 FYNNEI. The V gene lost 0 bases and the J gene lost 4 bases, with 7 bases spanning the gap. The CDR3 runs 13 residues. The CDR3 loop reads CASSEAPSYEQYF. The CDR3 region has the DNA TGTGCCAGCAGTGAAGCCCCTAGTTACGAGCAGTACTTC.

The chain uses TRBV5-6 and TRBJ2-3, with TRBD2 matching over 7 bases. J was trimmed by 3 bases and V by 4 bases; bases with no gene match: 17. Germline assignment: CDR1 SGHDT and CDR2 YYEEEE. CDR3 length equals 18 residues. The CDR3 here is CASSTYRMGGGPTDTQYF. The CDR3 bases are TGTGCCAGCAGCACCTACCGGATGGGGGGAGGGCCAACAGATACGCAGTATTTT.

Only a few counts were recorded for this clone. CDR3 DNA: TGTGCCAGCAGCTTAGGACAGGGAGGAGAAAAACTGTTTTTT. It codes for CASSLGQGGEKLFF. The rearrangement links TRBV7-9 to TRBJ1-4; TRBD1 agrees at 7 bases. This CDR3 is 14 amino acids long. Germline trimming cut 1 base from V and 8 bases from J; bases unmatched to any gene: 4. Per germline, CDR1 SEHNR and CDR2 FQNEAQ (reference sequence).

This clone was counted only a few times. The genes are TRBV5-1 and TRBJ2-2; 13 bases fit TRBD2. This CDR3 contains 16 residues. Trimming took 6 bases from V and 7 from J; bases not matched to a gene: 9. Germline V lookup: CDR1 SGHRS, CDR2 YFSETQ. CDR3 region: CASTLRTSGSGGELFF. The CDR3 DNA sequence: TGCGCCAGCACCCTCAGGACTAGCGGGAGTGGCGGGGAGCTGTTTTTT.

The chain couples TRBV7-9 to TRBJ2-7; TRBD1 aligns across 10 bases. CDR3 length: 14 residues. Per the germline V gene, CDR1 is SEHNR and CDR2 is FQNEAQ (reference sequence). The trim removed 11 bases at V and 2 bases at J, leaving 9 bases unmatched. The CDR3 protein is CAVGGDRGPYEQYF. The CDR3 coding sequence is TGTGCCGTTGGTGGGGACAGGGGACCCTACGAGCAGTACTTC.

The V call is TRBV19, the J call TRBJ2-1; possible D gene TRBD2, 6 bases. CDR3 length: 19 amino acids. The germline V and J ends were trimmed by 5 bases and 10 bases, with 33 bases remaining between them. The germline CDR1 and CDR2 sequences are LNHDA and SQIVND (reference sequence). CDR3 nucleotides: TGTGCCAGTAGTCCCGGGGCGGCCCGGTCCGGGACTGGACATCGCGAGCAGTTCTTC. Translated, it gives CASSPGAARSGTGHREQFF.

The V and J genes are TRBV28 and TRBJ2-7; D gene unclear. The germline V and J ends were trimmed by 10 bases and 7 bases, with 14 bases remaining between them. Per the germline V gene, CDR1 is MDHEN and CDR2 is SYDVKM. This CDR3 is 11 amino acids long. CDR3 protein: CATQRDGEQYF. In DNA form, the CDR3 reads TGTGCCACCCAGAGAGACGGGGAGCAGTACTTC. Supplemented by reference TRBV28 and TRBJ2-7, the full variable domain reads DVKVTQSSRYLVKRTGEKVFLECVQDMDHENMFWYRQDPGLGLRLIYFSYDVKMKEKGDIPEGYSVSREKKERFSLILESASTNQTSMYLCATQRDGEQYFGPGTRLTVT.

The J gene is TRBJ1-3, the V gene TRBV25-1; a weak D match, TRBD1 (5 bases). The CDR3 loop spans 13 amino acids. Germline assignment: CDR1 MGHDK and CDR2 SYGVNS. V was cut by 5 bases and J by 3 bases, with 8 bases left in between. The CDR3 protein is CASSRGNGNTIYF. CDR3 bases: TGTGCCAGCAGTCGGGGGAATGGAAACACCATATATTTT.

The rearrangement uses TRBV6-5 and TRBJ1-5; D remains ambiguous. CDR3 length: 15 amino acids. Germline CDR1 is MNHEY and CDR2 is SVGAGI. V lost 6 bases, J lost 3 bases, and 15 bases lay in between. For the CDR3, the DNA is TGTGCCAGCAGCCCAGAGCCCAGGTTCAATCAGCCCCAGCATTTT. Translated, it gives CASSPEPRFNQPQHF.

The CDR3 bases are TGTGCCAGCAGCCAGACTAGCGGGACCTACAATGAGCAGTTCTTC. It specifies CASSQTSGTYNEQFF. The chain employs TRBV4-2 and TRBJ2-1, with 11 positions matching TRBD2. The CDR3 covers 15 residues. Germline values: CDR1 LGHNA, CDR2 YNFKEQ. V gave up 3 bases and J gave up 2 bases; unmatched junction bases: 0.

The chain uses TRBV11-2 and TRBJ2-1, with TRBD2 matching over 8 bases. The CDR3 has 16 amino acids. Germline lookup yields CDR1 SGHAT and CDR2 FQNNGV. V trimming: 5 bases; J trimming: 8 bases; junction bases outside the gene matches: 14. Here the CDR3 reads CASSPRAGAPGDEQFF. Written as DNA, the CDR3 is TGTGCCAGCAGCCCTAGAGCGGGAGCCCCCGGGGATGAGCAGTTCTTC. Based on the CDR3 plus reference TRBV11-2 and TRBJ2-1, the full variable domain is EAGVAQSPRYKIIEKRQSVAFWCNPISGHATLYWYQQILGQGPKLLIQFQNNGVVDDSQLPKDRFSAERLKGVDSTLKIQPAKLEDSAVYLCASSPRAGAPGDEQFFGPGTRLTVL.

CDR3 nucleotide sequence: TGTGCCAGCAGCCGTAGCGGGGGGGTAAGCACAGATACGCAGTATTTT. It translates to CASSRSGGVSTDTQYF. The chain recombines TRBV11-1 with TRBJ2-3; TRBD2 matches 11 bases. The V gene's germline CDR1 is SGHAT and CDR2 FQDESV (reference sequence). This CDR3 is built from 16 residues. After removal of 5 bases from V and 0 bases from J, the junction contained 4 bases not matched to a gene. Supplemented by reference TRBV11-1 and TRBJ2-3, the full variable domain reads EAEVAQSPRYKITEKSQAVAFWCDPISGHATLYWYRQILGQGPELLVQFQDESVVDDSQLPKDRFSAERLKGVDSTLKIQPAELGDSAMYLCASSRSGGVSTDTQYFGPGTRLTVL.

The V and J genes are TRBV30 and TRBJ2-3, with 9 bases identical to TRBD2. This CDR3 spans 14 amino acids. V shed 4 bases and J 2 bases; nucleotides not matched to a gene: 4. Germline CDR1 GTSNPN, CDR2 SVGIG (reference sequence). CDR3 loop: CAWTRLADTDTQYF. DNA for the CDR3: TGTGCCTGGACGCGACTAGCGGACACAGATACGCAGTATTTT.

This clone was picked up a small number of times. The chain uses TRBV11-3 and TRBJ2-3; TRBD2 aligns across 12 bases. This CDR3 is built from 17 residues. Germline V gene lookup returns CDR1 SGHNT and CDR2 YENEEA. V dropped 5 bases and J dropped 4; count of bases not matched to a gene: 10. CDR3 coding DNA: TGTGCCAGCAGCGGGCGACTAGCGGGAGATACACCAGATACGCAGTATTTT. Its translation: CASSGRLAGDTPDTQYF. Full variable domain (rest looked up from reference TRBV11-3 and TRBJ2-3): EAGVVQSPRYKIIEKKQPVAFWCNPISGHNTLYWYLQNLGQGPELLIRYENEEAVDDSQLPKDRFSAERLKGVDSTLKIQPAELGDSAVYLCASSGRLAGDTPDTQYFGPGTRLTVL.

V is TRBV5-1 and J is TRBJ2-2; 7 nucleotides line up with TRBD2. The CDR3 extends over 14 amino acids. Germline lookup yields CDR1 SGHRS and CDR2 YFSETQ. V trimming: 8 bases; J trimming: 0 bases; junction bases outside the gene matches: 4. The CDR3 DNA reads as TGCGCCAGTCGGGGGACTACGAACACCGGGGAGCTGTTTTTT. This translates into CASRGTTNTGELFF.

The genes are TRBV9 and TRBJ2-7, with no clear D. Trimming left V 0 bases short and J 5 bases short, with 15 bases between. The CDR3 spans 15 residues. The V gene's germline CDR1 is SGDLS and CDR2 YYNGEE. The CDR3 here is CASSVARTQSDEQYF. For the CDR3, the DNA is TGTGCCAGCAGCGTAGCCCGTACTCAGAGCGACGAGCAGTACTTC.

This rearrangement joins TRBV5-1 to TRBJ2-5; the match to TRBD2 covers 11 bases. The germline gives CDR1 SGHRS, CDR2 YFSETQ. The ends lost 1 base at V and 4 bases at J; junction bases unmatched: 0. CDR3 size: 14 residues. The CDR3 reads CASSLTSGRETQYF. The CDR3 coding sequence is TGCGCCAGCAGCTTGACTAGCGGGAGAGAGACCCAGTACTTC.

The CDR3 loop reads CASSLGDYNEQFF. The DNA for the CDR3 is TGTGCCAGCAGCTTAGGAGACTACAATGAGCAGTTCTTC. V and J are TRBV11-2 and TRBJ2-1; no firm D call. Trimming removed 1 base at V and 3 bases at J, with 4 bases between. This CDR3 comprises 13 residues. Germline V gene lookup returns CDR1 SGHAT and CDR2 FQNNGV.

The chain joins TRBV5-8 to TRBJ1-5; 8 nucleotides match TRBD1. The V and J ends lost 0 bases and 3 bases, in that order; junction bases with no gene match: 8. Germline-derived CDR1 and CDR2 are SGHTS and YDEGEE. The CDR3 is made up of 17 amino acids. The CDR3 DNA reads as TGTGCCAGCAGCTTGGCTGGACAGGGCTCTTACAATCAGCCCCAGCATTTT. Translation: CASSLAGQGSYNQPQHF.

The CDR3 DNA follows: TGCAGTGCTAGTTTGGGACTAGCTCGGAATGAGCAGTTCTTC. Protein product: CSASLGLARNEQFF. V usage is TRBV20-1 and J usage is TRBJ2-1; TRBD2 agrees at 9 bases. From germline, CDR1 is DFQATT and CDR2 SNEGSKA (reference sequence). The CDR3 is 14 amino acids. J gave up 7 bases and V 3 bases, and 7 bases lay outside the gene matches.

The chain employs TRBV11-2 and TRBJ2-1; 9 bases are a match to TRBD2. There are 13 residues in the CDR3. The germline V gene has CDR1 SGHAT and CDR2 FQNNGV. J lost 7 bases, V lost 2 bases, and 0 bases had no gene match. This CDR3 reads CASSLSGRNEQFF. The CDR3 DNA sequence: TGTGCCAGCAGCTTAAGCGGGAGGAATGAGCAGTTCTTC.